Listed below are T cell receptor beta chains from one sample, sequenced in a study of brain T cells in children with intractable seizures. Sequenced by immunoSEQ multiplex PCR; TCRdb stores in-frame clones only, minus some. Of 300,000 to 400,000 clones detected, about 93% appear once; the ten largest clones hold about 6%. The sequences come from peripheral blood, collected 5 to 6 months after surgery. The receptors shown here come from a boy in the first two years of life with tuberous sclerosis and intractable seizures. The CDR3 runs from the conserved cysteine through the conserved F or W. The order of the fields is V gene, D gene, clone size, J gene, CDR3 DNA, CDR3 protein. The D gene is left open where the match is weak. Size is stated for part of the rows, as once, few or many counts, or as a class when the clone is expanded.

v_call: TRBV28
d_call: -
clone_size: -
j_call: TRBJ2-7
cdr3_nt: TGTGCCAGCAGTTCCAAGTTCAGCGGGCCCCTAAACGAGCAGTACTTC
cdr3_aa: CASSSKFSGPLNEQYF

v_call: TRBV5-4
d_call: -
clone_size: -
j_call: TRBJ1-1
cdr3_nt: TGTGCCAGCAGCCCCCCAAGAAAGGGGAACGCTGAAGCTTTCTTT
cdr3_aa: CASSPPRKGNAEAFF

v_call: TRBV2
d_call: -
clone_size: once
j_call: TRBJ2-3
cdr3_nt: TGTGCCACCAAGGGGACTTTCACAGATACGCAGTATTTT
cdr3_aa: CATKGTFTDTQYF

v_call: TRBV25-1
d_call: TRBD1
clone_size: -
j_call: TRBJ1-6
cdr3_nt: TGTGCCAGCAGTGGCGCCAGGGGGTCCTATAATTCACCCCTCCACTTT
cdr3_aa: CASSGARGSYNSPLHF

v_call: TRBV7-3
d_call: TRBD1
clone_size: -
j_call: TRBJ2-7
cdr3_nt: TGTGCCAGCAGCTTTGGGACAGGGGGCGAGCAGTACTTC
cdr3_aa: CASSFGTGGEQYF

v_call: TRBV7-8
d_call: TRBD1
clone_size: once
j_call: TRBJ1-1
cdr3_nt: TGTGCCAGCAGCCCCAGACCGGGACAGGGCTCTTTCTTT
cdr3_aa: CASSPRPGQGSFF

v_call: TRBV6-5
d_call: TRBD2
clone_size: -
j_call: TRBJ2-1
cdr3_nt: TGTGCCAGCAGTTACGTAAGCGGGAGGGGTGGGAATGAGCAGTTCTTC
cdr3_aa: CASSYVSGRGGNEQFF

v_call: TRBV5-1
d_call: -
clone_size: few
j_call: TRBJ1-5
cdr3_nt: TGCGCCAGCAGCTGGGGTGATAGCAATCAGCCCCAGCATTTT
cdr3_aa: CASSWGDSNQPQHF

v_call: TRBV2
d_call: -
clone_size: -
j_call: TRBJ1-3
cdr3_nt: TGTGCCAGCGGCTGGGGTAATACCCAAACAGGCTGGGGAGACAGAAACACCATATATTTT
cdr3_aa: CASGWGNTQTGWGDRNTIYF

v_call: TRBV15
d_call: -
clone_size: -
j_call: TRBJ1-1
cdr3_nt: TGTGCCACCAGCAGGACAGGGAACACTGAAGCTTTCTTT
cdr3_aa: CATSRTGNTEAFF

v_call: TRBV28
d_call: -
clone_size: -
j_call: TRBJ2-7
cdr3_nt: TGTGCCAGCAGTTCTCCCTACGAGCAGTACTTC
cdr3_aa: CASSSPYEQYF

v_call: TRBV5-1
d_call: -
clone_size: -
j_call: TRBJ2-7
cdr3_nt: TGCGCCAGCAGCTTGGAGGCAGGACCCTACGAGCAGTACTTC
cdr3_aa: CASSLEAGPYEQYF

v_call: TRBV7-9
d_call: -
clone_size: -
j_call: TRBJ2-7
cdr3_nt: TGTGCCAGCAGCTTAGGAGGGGTTGGGTCCTACGAGCAGTACTTC
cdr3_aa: CASSLGGVGSYEQYF

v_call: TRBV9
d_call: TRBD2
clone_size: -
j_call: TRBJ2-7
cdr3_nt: TGTGCCAGCAGCCAGGGACTAGCGGGGGACCCTTACGAGCAGTACTTC
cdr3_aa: CASSQGLAGDPYEQYF

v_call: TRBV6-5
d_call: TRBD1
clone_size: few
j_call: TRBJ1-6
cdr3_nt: TGTGCCAGCAGTTACGGGACAGATAATTCACCCCTCCACTTT
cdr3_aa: CASSYGTDNSPLHF

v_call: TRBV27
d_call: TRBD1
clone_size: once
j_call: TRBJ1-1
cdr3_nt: TGTGCCAGCAGTGACAGGGAGGACACTGAAGCTTTCTTT
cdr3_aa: CASSDREDTEAFF

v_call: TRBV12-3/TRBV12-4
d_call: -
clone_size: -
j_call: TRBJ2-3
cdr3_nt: TGTGCCAGCAGTCTCTACCGAGATACGCAGTATTTT
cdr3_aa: CASSLYRDTQYF

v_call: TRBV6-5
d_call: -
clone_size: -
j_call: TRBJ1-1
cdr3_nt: TGTGCCAGCAGTCTTAGACAGCCCGACACTGAAGCTTTCTTT
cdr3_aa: CASSLRQPDTEAFF

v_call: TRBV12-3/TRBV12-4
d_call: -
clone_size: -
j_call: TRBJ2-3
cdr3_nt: TGTGCCAGCAGTTTAGCCGGAACAGATACGCAGTATTTT
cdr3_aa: CASSLAGTDTQYF

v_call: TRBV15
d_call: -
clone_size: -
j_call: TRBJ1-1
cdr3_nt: TGTGCCACCAGAGCCTCAGGGTTTCTAAACACTGAAGCTTTCTTT
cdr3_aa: CATRASGFLNTEAFF

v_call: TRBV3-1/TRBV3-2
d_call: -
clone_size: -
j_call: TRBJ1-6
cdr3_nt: TGTGCCAGCAGCCAGAAGCACCCGGGGGGGGGACCCGACTCACCCCTCCACTTT
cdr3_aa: CASSQKHPGGGPDSPLHF

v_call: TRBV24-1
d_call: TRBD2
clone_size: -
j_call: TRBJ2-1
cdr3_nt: TGTGCCACCAGTGAGTTAGCGGGCTTCTCCTACAATGAGCAGTTCTTC
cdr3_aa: CATSELAGFSYNEQFF

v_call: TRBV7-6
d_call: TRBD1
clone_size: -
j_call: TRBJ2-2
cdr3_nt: TGTGCCACGGAAGGGGGACAGGCTAACACCGGGGAGCTGTTTTTT
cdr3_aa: CATEGGQANTGELFF

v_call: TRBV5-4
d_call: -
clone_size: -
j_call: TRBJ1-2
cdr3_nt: TGTGCCAGCAGCTTGGGGGGGAAGCACTATGGCTACACCTTC
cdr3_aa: CASSLGGKHYGYTF

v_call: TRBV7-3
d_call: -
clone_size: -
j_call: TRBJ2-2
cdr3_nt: TGTGCCAGCAGCTTATTTAGCAGAGACACCGGGGAGCTGTTTTTT
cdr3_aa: CASSLFSRDTGELFF

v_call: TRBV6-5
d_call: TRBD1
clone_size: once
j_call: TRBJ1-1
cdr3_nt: TGTGCCAGCAGTACCACAGGGGGCGGAGAAGCTTTCTTT
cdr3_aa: CASSTTGGGEAFF

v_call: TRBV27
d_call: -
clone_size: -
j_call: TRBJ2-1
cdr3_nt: TGTGCCAGCAGTTTGAGGGGCGCGAATGAGCAGTTCTTC
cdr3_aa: CASSLRGANEQFF

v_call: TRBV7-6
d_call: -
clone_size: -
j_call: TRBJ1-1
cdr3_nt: TGTGCCAGCAGCTTACAGGAACACACTGAAGCTTTCTTT
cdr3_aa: CASSLQEHTEAFF

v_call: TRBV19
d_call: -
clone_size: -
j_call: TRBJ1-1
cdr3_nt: TGTGCCAGTACCCCCCCGGGAGGCACTGAAGCTTTCTTT
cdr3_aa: CASTPPGGTEAFF

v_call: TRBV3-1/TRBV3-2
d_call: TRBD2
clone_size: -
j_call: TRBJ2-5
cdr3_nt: TGTGCCAGCAGCACCCGGACTAGCGGGATCCACCTAGAGGAGACCCAGTACTTC
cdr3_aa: CASSTRTSGIHLEETQYF

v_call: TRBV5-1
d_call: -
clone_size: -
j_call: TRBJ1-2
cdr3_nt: TGCGCCAGCTCGCTGGAGGCTAACTATGGCTACACCTTC
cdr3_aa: CASSLEANYGYTF

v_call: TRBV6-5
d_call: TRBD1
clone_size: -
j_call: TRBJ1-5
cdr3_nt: TGTGCCAGCAGTCCGACAGGGGGCCATCAGCCCCAGCATTTT
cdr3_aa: CASSPTGGHQPQHF

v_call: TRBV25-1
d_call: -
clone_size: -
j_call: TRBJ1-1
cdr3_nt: TGTGCCAGCAGTGAGTTCGGGACCCTGAACACTGAAGCTTTCTTT
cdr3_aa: CASSEFGTLNTEAFF

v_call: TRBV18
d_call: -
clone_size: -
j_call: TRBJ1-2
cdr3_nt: TGTGCCAGCTCCCACGGGCGGGGTTATTATGGCTACACCTTC
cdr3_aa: CASSHGRGYYGYTF

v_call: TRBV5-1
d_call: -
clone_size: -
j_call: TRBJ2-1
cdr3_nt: TGCGCCAGCAGCTTAACACCTCTGGGGAGCTCCTACAATGAGCAGTTCTTC
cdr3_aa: CASSLTPLGSSYNEQFF

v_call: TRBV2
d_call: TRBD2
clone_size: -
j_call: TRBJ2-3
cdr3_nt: TGTGCCAGCAGTGCGAGCGGGAGGGCCGCAGATACGCAGTATTTT
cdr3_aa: CASSASGRAADTQYF

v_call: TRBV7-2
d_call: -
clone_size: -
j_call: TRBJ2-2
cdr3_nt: TGTGCCAGCGTTTTAGCCACCGGGGAGCTGTTTTTT
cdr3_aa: CASVLATGELFF

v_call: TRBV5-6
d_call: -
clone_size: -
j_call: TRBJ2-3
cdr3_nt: TGTGCCAGCAGCGCAGACTGGACTAGCACAGATACGCAGTATTTT
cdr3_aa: CASSADWTSTDTQYF

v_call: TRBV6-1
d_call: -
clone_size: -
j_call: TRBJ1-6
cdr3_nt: TGTGCCAGCAGTGTCTGGGGGGGCCTCTATAATTCACCCCTCCACTTT
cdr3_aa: CASSVWGGLYNSPLHF